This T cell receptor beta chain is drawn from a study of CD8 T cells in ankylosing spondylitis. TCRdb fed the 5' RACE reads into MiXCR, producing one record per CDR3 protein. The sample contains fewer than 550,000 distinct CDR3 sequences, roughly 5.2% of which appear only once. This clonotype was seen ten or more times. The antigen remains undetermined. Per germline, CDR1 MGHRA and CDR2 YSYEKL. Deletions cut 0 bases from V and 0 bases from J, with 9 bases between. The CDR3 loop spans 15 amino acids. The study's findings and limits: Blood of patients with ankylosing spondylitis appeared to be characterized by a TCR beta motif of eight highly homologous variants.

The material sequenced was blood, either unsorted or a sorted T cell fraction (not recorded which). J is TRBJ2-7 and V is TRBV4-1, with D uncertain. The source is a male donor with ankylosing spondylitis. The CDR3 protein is CASSQEFPSSYEQYF. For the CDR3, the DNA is TGCGCCAGCAGCCAAGAGTTCCCTAGCTCCTACGAGCAGTACTTC.